The 14 T cell receptor beta chains listed next were all sequenced from one sample in a study of vaccination and CD4 T cells after COVID-19. Treatment meaning: approximately 10-day PBMC culture with coronavirus spike peptide pools or control peptides (ViraFEST assay). What these receptors recognize is not known. The Oncomine TCR Beta short-read assay was what sequenced the DNA obtained from cultured CD4+ T cells. MiXCR, run by TCRdb on the PCR reads, gives a single entry per CDR3 protein. This sample has 11,000 or so distinct CDR3 sequences, with approximately 50% found just once. Sequencing was performed on CD4+ T cells from blood, cultured in vitro. These receptors all come from a human donor who had recovered from COVID-19.

The chain employs TRBV20-1 and TRBJ2-1, with D perhaps matching TRBD1 (6 bases). Per germline, CDR1 DFQATT and CDR2 SNEGSKA (reference sequence). This CDR3 has 15 residues. Trimming left V 3 bases short and J 0 bases short, with 12 bases between. CDR3 DNA: TGCAGTGCTAGTAGGGCGGACAGCTCCTACAATGAGCAGTTCTTC. Encoded protein: CSASRADSSYNEQFF.

This chain joins TRBV12-3 or TRBV12-4 and TRBJ2-7; 12 positions match TRBD2. V shed 6 bases, J shed 1 base, and the junction held 10 bases outside the gene matches. This CDR3 spans 17 amino acids. For the CDR3, the DNA is TGTGCCAGCAGGACTAGCGGGAGTACCGGGCCATCCTACGAGCAGTACTTC. It translates to CASRTSGSTGPSYEQYF.

The V and J genes are TRBV6-4 and TRBJ2-1; 8 positions agree with TRBD2. CDR1 and CDR2 (germline): MRHNA, SNTAGT. Germline trimming cut 3 bases from V and 8 bases from J; bases unmatched to any gene: 9. The length of the CDR3 is 15 residues. CDR3 sequence: CASSDTSGSIHEQFF. For the CDR3, the DNA is TGTGCCAGCAGTGATACCAGCGGGAGTATTCATGAGCAGTTCTTC.

This chain joins TRBV10-3 and TRBJ2-1; 11 positions agree with TRBD1. The CDR3 spans 15 residues. Germline trimming cut 6 bases from V and 3 bases from J; bases unmatched to any gene: 4. Per germline, CDR1 ENHRY and CDR2 SYGVKD. This CDR3 is CAIRGTGGYYNEQFF. CDR3 nucleotides: TGTGCCATCAGGGGGACAGGGGGGTACTACAATGAGCAGTTCTTC.

This clonotype showed up just a few times. CDR3 amino acids: CSARDAGTPTDTQYF. DNA of the CDR3: TGCAGTGCTAGAGACGCCGGGACACCCACAGATACGCAGTATTTT. The chain is built from TRBV20-1 and TRBJ2-3, with D maybe TRBD1 (6 bases). The length of the CDR3 is 15 residues. Germline V lookup: CDR1 DFQATT, CDR2 SNEGSKA (reference sequence). V lost 0 bases and J 2 bases, leaving 12 bases between the germline ends.

V gene TRBV11-2 combines with J gene TRBJ1-1; 7 bases map to TRBD1. Germline values: CDR1 SGHAT, CDR2 FQNNGV. V dropped 6 bases and J dropped 11; count of bases not matched to a gene: 9. The CDR3 runs 12 residues. CDR3 sequence reads: CASSDDRVVAFF. For the CDR3, the DNA is TGTGCCAGCAGTGACGACAGGGTTGTCGCTTTCTTT.

This clonotype rates as large (0.1 to 1%). The chain joins TRBV19 to TRBJ2-3; the match to TRBD1 covers 12 bases. The CDR3 has 14 amino acids. The germline V gene encodes CDR1 LNHDA and CDR2 SQIVND (reference sequence). With 10 bases clipped from V and 4 bases from J, the junction kept 6 bases outside the gene matches. CDR3 nucleotides: TGTGCCACCCTCGGGGACAGGGGGCCAGATACGCAGTATTTT. As protein: CATLGDRGPDTQYF.

This clonotype was recorded a few times. CDR3 loop: CSARSGSESGNTIYF. In DNA form, the CDR3 reads TGCAGTGCTAGATCTGGCTCTGAATCTGGAAACACCATATATTTT. The chain carries TRBV20-1 and TRBJ1-3; no firm D call. The CDR3 is 15 amino acids. Germline V gene sequence: CDR1 DFQATT, CDR2 SNEGSKA (reference sequence). V shed 2 bases and J shed 1 base, with 12 bases lying between them.

This chain joins TRBV6-4 and TRBJ1-1; D remains unclear. The CDR3 length is 13 residues. Trimming took 6 bases from V and 0 from J, leaving 8 bases between them. Per germline, CDR1 MRHNA and CDR2 SNTAGT. This CDR3 is CASSPRLNTEAFF. CDR3 DNA sequence: TGTGCCAGCAGCCCTAGACTGAACACTGAAGCTTTCTTT.

This clonotype was detected only a few times. The chain links TRBV6-1 to TRBJ1-5, with 8 bases that match TRBD1. V trimming: 4 bases; J trimming: 7 bases; junction bases outside the gene matches: 3. CDR3 size: 13 residues. The germline CDR1 and CDR2 sequences are MNHNS and SASEGT. In DNA, the CDR3 is TGTGCCAGCAGTGCGACAGGGGCCCAGCCCCAGCATTTT. Its translation is CASSATGAQPQHF.

The chain joins TRBV27 to TRBJ1-5; tentatively, D is TRBD1 (5 bases). This CDR3 contains 14 residues. Germline lookup yields CDR1 MNHEY and CDR2 SMNVEV (reference sequence). Deletions cut 5 bases from V and 3 bases from J, with 11 bases between. The chain's CDR3 is CASSRDSINQPQHF. The CDR3 DNA reads as TGTGCCAGCAGTAGAGACAGTATCAATCAGCCCCAGCATTTT.

The V call is TRBV7-2, the J call TRBJ2-7; D possibly corresponds to TRBD2 (6 bases). The CDR3 consists of 15 residues. Germline V gene sequence: CDR1 SGHTA, CDR2 FQGNSA. Trimming stripped 5 bases from V and 0 bases from J, with 14 bases between. In DNA, the CDR3 is TGTGCCAGCAGCCAGACTATCGGGAGCTCCTACGAGCAGTACTTC. It codes for CASSQTIGSSYEQYF.

CDR3 sequence reads: CASSLQGVGYTF. CDR3 sequence (DNA): TGTGCCAGCAGTTTACAGGGAGTCGGCTACACCTTC. The chain uses TRBV12-3 or TRBV12-4 and TRBJ1-2, with D perhaps matching TRBD1 (5 bases). The CDR3 is 12 residues long. Trimming removed 2 bases from V and 8 bases from J, with 9 bases in between.

V is TRBV28 and J is TRBJ1-1; D is perhaps TRBD1 (5 bases). The CDR3 runs to 14 residues. Trimming shortened V by 8 bases and J by 3 bases, and 16 bases separated the two germline ends. Germline values: CDR1 MDHEN, CDR2 SYDVKM. The CDR3 spells CASSDRDLYTEAFF. The DNA for the CDR3 is TGTGCCAGCTCCGATCGGGACCTTTACACTGAAGCTTTCTTT.